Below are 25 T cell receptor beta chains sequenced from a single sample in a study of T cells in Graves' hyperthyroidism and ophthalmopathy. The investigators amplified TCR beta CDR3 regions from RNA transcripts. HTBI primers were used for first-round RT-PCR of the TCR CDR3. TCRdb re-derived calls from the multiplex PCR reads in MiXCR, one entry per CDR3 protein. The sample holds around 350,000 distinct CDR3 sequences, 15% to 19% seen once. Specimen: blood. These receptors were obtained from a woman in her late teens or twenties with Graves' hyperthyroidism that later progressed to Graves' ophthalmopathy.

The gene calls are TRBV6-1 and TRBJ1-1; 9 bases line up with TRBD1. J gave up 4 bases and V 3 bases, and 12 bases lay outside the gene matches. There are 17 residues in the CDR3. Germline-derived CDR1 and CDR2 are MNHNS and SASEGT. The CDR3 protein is CASSDTGTGFTSTEAFF. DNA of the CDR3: TGTGCCAGCAGTGATACCGGGACAGGGTTTACGAGCACTGAAGCTTTCTTT.

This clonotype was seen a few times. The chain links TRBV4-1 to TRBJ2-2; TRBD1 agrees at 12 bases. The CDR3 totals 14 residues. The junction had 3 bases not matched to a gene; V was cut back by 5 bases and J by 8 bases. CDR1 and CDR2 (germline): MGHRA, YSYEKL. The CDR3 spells CASSWGQGAGELFF. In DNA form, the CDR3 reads TGCGCCAGCAGCTGGGGACAGGGGGCGGGGGAGCTGTTTTTT.

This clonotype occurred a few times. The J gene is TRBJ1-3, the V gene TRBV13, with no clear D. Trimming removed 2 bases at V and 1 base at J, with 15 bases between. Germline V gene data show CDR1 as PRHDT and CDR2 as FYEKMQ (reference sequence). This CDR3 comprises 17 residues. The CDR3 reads CASSLKGFGSSGNTIYF. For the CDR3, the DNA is TGTGCCAGCAGCTTAAAAGGGTTCGGCTCATCTGGAAACACCATATATTTT.

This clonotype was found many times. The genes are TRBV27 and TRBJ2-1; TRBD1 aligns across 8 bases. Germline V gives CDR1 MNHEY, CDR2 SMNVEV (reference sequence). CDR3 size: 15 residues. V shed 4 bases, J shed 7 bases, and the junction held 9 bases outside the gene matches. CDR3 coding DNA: TGTGCCAGCAGTTGGGCCAGGGGGCGGAATAATGAGCAGTTCTTC. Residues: CASSWARGRNNEQFF.

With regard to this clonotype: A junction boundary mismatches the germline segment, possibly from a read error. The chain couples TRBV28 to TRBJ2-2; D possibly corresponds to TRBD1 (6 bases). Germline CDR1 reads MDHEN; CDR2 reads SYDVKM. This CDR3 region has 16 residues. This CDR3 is CASKRQETSKTGELFF. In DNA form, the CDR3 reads TGTGCCAGCAAAAGACAGGAAACATCGAAAACCGGGGAGCTGTTTTTT.

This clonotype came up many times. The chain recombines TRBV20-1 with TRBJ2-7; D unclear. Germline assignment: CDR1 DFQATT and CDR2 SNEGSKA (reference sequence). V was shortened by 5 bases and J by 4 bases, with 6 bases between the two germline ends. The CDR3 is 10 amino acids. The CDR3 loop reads CSAPDYEQYF. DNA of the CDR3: TGCAGTGCTCCAGATTACGAGCAGTACTTC.

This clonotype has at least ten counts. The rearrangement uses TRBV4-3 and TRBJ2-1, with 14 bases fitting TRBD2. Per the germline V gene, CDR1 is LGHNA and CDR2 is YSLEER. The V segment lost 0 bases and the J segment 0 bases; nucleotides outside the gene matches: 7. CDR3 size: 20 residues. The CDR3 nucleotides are TGCGCCAGCAGCCAAGACAGACTAGCGGGAGGGCCGAGCTCCTACAATGAGCAGTTCTTC. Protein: CASSQDRLAGGPSSYNEQFF.

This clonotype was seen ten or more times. The CDR3 region is CASSSVRDRANSYEQYF. Here the CDR3 DNA reads TGTGCCAGCAGTTCAGTAAGGGACAGGGCAAACTCCTACGAGCAGTACTTC. V usage is TRBV28 and J usage is TRBJ2-7; 9 bases are shared with TRBD1. This CDR3 region has 17 residues. From germline, CDR1 is MDHEN and CDR2 SYDVKM. V dropped 4 bases and J dropped 0; count of bases not matched to a gene: 10.

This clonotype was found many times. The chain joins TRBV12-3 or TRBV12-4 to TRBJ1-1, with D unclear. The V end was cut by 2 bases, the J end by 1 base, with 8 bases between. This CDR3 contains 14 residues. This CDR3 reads CASSLRHQNTEAFF. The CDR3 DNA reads TGTGCCAGCAGTTTAAGGCATCAGAACACTGAAGCTTTCTTT.

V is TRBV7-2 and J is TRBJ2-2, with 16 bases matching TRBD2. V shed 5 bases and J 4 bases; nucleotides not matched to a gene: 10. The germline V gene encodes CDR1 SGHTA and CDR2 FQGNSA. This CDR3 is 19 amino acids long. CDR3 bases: TGTGCCAGCAGCCTAACTACGGGACTAGCGGGAGGGATCACCGGGGAGCTGTTTTTT. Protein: CASSLTTGLAGGITGELFF.

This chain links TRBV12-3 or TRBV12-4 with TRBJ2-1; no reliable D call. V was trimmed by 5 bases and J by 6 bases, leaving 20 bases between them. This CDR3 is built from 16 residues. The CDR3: CASSPHTAHKGNEQFF. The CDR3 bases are TGTGCCAGCAGTCCCCACACCGCCCACAAAGGCAATGAGCAGTTCTTC.

For the CDR3, the DNA is TGTGCCAGTGGACAGGGTCGGGCCACAGATACGCAGTATTTT. Amino acid sequence: CASGQGRATDTQYF. The chain joins TRBV13 to TRBJ2-3; 8 bases line up with TRBD1. CDR3 length: 14 amino acids. The germline gives CDR1 PRHDT, CDR2 FYEKMQ (reference sequence). V gave up 9 bases and J gave up 2 bases; unmatched junction bases: 7.

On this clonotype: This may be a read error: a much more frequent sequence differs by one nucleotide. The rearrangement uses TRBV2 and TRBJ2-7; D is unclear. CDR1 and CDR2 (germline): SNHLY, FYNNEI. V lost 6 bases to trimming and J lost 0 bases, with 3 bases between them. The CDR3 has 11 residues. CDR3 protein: CASRDSYEQYF. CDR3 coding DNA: TGTGCCAGCAGGGACTCCTACGAGCAGTACTTC. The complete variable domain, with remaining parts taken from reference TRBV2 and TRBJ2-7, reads EPEVTQTPSHQVTQMGQEVILRCVPISNHLYFYWYRQILGQKVEFLVSFYNNEISEKSEIFDDQFSVERPDGSNFTLKIRSTKLEDSAMYFCASRDSYEQYFGPGTRLTVT.

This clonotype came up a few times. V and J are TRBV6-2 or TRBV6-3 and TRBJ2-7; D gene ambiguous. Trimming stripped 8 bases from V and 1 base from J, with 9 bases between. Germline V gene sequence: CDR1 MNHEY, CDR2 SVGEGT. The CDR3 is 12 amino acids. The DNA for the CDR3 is TGTGCCAGCCCCCAAGCTTCCTACGAGCAGTACTTC. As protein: CASPQASYEQYF.

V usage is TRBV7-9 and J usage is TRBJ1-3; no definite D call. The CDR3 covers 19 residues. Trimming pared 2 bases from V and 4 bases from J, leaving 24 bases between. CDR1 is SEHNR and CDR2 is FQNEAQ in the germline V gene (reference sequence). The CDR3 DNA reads TGTGCCAGCAGCTTAAGTCCGCGACAAGGATACGTTTTGGGAAACACCATATATTTT. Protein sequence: CASSLSPRQGYVLGNTIYF.

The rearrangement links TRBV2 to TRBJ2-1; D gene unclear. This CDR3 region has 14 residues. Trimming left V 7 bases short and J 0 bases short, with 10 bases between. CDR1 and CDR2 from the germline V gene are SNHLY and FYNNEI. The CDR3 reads CASMPEYSYNEQFF. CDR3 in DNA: TGTGCCAGCATGCCAGAGTACTCCTACAATGAGCAGTTCTTC.

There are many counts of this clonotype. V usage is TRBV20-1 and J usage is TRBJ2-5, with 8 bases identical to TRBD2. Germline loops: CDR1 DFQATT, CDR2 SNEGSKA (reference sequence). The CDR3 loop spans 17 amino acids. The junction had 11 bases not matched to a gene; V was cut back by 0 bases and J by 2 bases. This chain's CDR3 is CSARDQSGGITQETQYF. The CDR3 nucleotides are TGCAGTGCTAGAGATCAATCGGGAGGGATTACACAAGAGACCCAGTACTTC.

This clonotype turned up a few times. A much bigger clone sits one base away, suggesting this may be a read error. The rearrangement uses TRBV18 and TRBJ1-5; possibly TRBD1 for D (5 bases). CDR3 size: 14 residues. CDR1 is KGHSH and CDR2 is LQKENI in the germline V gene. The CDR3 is CASSGQGLGQPPHF. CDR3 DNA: TGTGCCAGCTCGGGGCAGGGTCTGGGTCAGCCCCCGCATTTT.

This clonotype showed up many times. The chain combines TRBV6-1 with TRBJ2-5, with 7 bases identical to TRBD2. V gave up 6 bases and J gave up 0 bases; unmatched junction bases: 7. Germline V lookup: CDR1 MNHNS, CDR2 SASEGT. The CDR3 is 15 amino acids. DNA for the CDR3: TGTGCCAGCAGGGGGCTAGCGGTAAACCAAGAGACCCAGTACTTC. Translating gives CASRGLAVNQETQYF.

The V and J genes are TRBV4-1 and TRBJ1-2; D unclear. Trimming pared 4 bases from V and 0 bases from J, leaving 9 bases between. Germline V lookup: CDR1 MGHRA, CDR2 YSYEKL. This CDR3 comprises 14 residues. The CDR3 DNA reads TGCGCCAGCAGCCCAATCGGGACTAACTATGGCTACACCTTC. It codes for CASSPIGTNYGYTF.

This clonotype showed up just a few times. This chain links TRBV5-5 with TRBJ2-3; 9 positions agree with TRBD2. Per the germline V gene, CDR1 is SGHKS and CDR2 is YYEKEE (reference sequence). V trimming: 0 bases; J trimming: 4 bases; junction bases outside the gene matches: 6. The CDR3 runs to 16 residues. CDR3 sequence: CASSLAWAGGADTQYF. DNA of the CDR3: TGTGCCAGCAGCTTGGCATGGGCGGGAGGGGCAGATACGCAGTATTTT.

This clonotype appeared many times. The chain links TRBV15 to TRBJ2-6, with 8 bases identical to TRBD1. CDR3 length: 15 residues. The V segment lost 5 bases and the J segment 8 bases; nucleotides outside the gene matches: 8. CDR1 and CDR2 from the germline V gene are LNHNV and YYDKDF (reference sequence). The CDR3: CATSRNTGGTNVLTF. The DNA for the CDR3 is TGTGCCACCAGCCGAAACACAGGGGGGACCAACGTCCTGACTTTC.

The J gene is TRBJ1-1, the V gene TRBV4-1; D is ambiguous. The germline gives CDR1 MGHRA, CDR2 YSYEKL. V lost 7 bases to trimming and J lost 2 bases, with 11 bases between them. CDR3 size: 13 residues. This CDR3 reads CASTKAVNTEAFF. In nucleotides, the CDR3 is TGCGCCAGCACAAAGGCCGTAAACACTGAAGCTTTCTTT.

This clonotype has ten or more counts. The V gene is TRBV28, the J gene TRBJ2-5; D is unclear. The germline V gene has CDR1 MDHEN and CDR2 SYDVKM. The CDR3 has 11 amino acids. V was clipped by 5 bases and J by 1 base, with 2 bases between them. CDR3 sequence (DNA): TGTGCCAGCAGTACCCAAGAGACCCAGTACTTC. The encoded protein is CASSTQETQYF.

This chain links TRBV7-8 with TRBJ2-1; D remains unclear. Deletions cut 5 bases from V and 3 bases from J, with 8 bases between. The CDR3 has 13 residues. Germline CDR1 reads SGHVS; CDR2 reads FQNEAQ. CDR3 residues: CASSTLDYNEQFF. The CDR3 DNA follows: TGTGCCAGCAGCACCTTAGACTACAATGAGCAGTTCTTC.